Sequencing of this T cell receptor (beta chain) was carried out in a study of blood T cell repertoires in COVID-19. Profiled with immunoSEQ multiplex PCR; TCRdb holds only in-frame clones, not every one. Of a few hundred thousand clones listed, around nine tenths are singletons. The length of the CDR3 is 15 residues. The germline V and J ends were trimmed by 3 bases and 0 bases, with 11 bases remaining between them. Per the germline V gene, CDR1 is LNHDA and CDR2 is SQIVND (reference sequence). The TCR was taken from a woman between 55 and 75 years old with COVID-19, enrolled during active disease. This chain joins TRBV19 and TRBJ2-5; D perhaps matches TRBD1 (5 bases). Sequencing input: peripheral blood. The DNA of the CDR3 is TGTGCCAGTAGTATTCTGGGGCAAGACCAAGAGACCCAGTACTTC. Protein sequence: CASSILGQDQETQYF.